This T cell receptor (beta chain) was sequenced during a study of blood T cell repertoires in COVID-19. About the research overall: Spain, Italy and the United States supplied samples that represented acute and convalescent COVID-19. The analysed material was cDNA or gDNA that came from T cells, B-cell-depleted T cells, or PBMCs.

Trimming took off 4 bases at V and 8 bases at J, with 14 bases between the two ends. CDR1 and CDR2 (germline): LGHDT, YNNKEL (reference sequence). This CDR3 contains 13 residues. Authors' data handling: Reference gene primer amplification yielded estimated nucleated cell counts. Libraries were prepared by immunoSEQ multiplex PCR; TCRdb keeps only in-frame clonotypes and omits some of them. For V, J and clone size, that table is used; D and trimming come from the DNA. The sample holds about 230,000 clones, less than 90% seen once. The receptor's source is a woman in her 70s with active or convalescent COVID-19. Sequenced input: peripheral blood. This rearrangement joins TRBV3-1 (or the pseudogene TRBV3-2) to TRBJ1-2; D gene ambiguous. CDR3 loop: CASSLQRVGGYTF. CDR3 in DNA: TGTGCCAGCAGCCTCCAGCGGGTAGGGGGCTACACCTTC.